This TCR beta chain is from a study of OX40 agonist ivuxolimab in advanced cancers. Looking at the study overall: Eligibility rules accepted prior anti-PD-1, anti-PD-L1 or anti-CTLA-4 therapy, and around 44% had some. General study results and limits: CD8+ T cells were the subset that, on average, had more expanded clones than CD4+.

This CDR3 is 9 amino acids long. V gave up 8 bases and J gave up 10 bases, with 6 bases separating them. From germline, CDR1 is LNHDA and CDR2 SQIVND (reference sequence). For this clone: What it recognizes is unknown.

Profiled with immunoSEQ multiplex PCR; TCRdb holds only in-frame clones, not every one. Here the sample spans over 55,000 clones, just under 95% being singletons. The clonotype comes from an adult with an advanced solid tumor such as melanoma, head and neck, liver or kidney cancer. The chain uses TRBV19 and TRBJ1-5; D not certain. The sequencing here drew on CD4+ or CD8+ T cells sorted from blood, taken in a trial of the OX40 agonist ivuxolimab. The CDR3 sequence: CASSPPQHF. The CDR3 nucleotides read TGTGCCAGTTCCCCCCCCCAGCATTTT.